Below are 6 T cell receptor beta chains sequenced from a single sample in a study of T cells in narcolepsy. The assay was immunoSEQ multiplex PCR, and TCRdb's table has in-frame clones only and misses some. This table has about 34,000 clones, more than 75% appearing once. Sequencing used CD45RA- memory CD4+ T cells from PBMCs. These receptors were obtained from a human donor with narcolepsy.

Concerning this clone itself: A junction end diverges from the germline sequence, so it may reflect a read error. The chain has TRBV19 and TRBJ2-5; D could derive from TRBD1 or TRBD2 (5 bases each). Per germline, CDR1 LNHDA and CDR2 SQIVND (reference sequence). This CDR3 region has 12 residues. This CDR3 reads CACRGTGETQYF. The DNA of the CDR3 is TGTGCCTGTAGAGGGACCGGCGAGACCCAGTACTTC.

This sequence joins TRBV7-8 and TRBJ2-3; TRBD2 aligns across 9 bases. After removal of 0 bases from V and 4 bases from J, the junction contained 5 bases not matched to a gene. This CDR3 has 16 amino acids. Per the germline V gene, CDR1 is SGHVS and CDR2 is FQNEAQ. The CDR3: CASSLAQAGGADTQYF. In DNA, the CDR3 is TGTGCCAGCAGCTTAGCGCAGGCGGGGGGGGCAGATACGCAGTATTTT. The variable domain in full, completed from reference TRBV7-8 and TRBJ2-3, reads GAGVSQSPRYKVAKRGQDVALRCDPISGHVSLFWYQQALGQGPEFLTYFQNEAQLDKSGLPSDRFFAERPEGSVSTLKIQRTQQEDSAVYLCASSLAQAGGADTQYFGPGTRLTVL.

The rearrangement links TRBV25-1 to TRBJ1-4; weak D call: TRBD1 (6 bases). Germline V gene lookup returns CDR1 MGHDK and CDR2 SYGVNS. The CDR3 covers 14 residues. With 1 base removed from V and 5 bases from J, the gap between germline ends came to 8 bases. The CDR3 protein is CASSEFRGNEKLFF. For the CDR3, the DNA is TGTGCCAGCAGTGAATTCAGGGGAAATGAAAAACTGTTTTTT.

This sequence joins TRBV7-8 and TRBJ2-3, with 10 bases identical to TRBD1. The V gene end was trimmed by 6 bases and the J gene end by 4 bases; junction bases not matched to a gene: 4. Germline CDR1 reads SGHVS; CDR2 reads FQNEAQ. This CDR3 comprises 14 residues. CDR3 region: CASRQTGGADTQYF. In DNA, the CDR3 is TGTGCCAGCAGGCAGACAGGGGGCGCAGATACGCAGTATTTT.

J is TRBJ1-6 and V is TRBV5-1, with D maybe TRBD1 (5 bases). CDR3 length: 15 amino acids. V was clipped by 2 bases and J by 7 bases, with 13 bases between them. Per the germline V gene, CDR1 is SGHRS and CDR2 is YFSETQ. In nucleotides, the CDR3 is TGCGCCAGCAGCTTATGGGACGGAACAAATTCACCCCTCCACTTT. It codes for CASSLWDGTNSPLHF.

The chain employs TRBV5-1 and TRBJ1-2, with 7 bases that match TRBD1. This CDR3 has 12 residues. Germline CDR1 SGHRS, CDR2 YFSETQ. V was clipped by 5 bases and J by 13 bases; unmatched bases: 11. CDR3: CASRGDSSLSTF. CDR3 nucleotides: TGCGCCAGCAGGGGGGACAGTAGTTTGAGCACCTTC. Together with reference TRBV5-1 and TRBJ1-2, the CDR3 gives the full variable domain: KAGVTQTPRYLIKTRGQQVTLSCSPISGHRSVSWYQQTPGQGLQFLFEYFSETQRNKGNFPGRFSGRQFSNSRSEMNVSTLELGDSALYLCASRGDSSLSTFGSGTRLTVV.